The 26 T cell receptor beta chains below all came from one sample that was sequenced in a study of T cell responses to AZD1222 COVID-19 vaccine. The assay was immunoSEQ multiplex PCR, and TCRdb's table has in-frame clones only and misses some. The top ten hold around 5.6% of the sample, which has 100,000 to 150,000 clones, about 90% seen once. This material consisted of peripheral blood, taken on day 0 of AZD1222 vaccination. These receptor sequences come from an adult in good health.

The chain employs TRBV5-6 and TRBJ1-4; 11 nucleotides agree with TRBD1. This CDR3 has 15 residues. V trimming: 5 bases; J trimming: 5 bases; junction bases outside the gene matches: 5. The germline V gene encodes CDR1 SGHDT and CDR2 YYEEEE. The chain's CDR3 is CASRHRTGGNEKLFF. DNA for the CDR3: TGTGCCAGCAGACATAGGACAGGGGGCAATGAAAAACTGTTTTTT.

CDR3 coding DNA: TGTGCCAGCAGTACAGTGGGCAGGTCCTACGAGCAGTACTTC. Translating gives CASSTVGRSYEQYF. The chain is built from TRBV6-5 and TRBJ2-7; D ambiguous. V dropped 5 bases and J dropped 1 base, with 12 bases sitting between them. This CDR3 has 14 amino acids. Germline V lookup: CDR1 MNHEY, CDR2 SVGAGI.

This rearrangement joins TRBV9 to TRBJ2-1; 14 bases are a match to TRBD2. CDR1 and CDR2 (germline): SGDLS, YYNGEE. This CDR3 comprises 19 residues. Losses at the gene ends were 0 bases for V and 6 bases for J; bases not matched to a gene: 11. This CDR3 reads CASSVGQGTSGGLVNEQFF. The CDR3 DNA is TGTGCCAGCAGCGTAGGTCAAGGGACTAGCGGGGGCCTCGTCAATGAGCAGTTCTTC.

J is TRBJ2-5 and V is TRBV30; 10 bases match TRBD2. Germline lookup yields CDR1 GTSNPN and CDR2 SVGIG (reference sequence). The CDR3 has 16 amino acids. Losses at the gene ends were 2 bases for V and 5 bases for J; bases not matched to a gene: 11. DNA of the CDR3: TGTGCCTGGAGTAGGTTAGCGGGAGGCGGAGGGGAGACCCAGTACTTC. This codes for CAWSRLAGGGGETQYF.

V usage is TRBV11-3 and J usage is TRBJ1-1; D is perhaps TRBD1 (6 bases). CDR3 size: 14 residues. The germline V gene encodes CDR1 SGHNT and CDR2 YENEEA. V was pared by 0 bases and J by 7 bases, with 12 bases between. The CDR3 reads CASSLDPGTLEAFF. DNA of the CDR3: TGTGCCAGCAGCTTAGATCCCGGGACACTTGAAGCTTTCTTT.

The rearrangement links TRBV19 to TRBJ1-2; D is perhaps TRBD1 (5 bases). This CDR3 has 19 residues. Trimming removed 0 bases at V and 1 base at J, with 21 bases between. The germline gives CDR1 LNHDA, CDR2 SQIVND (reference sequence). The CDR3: CASSIDRGDGTRSNYGYTF. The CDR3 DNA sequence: TGTGCCAGTAGTATAGATCGTGGGGACGGGACCCGGAGTAACTATGGCTACACCTTC.

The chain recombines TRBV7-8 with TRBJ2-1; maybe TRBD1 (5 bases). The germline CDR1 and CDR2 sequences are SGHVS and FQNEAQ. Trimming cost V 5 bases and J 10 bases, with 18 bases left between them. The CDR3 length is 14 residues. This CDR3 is CASSGDPVGAEQFF. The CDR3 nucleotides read TGTGCCAGCAGCGGAGACCCGGTTGGGGCCGAGCAGTTCTTC.

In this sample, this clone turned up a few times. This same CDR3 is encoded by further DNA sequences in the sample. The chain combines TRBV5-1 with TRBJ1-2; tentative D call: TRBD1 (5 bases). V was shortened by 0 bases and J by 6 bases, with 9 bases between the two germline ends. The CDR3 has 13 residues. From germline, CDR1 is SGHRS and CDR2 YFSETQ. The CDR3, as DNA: TGCGCCAGCAGCTTGGGGCAGGGCGATGGCTACACCTTC. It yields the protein CASSLGQGDGYTF.

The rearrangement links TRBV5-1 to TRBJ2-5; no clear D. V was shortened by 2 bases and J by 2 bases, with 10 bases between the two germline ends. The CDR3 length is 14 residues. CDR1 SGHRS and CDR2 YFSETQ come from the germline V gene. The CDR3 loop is CASSLTMLQETQYF. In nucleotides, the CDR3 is TGCGCCAGCAGCTTAACGATGCTGCAAGAGACCCAGTACTTC.

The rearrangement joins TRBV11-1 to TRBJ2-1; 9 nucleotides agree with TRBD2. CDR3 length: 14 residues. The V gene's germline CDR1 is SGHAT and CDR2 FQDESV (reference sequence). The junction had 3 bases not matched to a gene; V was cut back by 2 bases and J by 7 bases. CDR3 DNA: TGTGCCAGCAGCTTAAGTCTAGCGGGGAATGAGCAGTTCTTC. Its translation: CASSLSLAGNEQFF.

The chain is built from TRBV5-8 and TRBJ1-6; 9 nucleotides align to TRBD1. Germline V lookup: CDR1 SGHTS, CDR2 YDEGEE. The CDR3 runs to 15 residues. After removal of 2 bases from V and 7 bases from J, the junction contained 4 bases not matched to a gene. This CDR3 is CASSFLQGANSPLHF. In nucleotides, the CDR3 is TGTGCCAGCAGCTTCCTACAGGGGGCGAATTCACCCCTCCACTTT.

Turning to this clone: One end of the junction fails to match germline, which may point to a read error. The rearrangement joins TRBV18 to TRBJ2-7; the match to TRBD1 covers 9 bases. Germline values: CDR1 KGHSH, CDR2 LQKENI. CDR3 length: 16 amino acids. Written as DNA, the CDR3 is TGCGCCAGCTCACCTTTTGGACAGGGGACCTCCTACGAGCAGTACTTC. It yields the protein CASSPFGQGTSYEQYF.

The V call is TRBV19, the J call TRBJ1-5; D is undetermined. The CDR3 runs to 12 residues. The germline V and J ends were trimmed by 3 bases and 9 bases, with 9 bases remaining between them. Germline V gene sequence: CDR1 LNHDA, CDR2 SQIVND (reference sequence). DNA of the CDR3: TGTGCCAGTAGTATCTGGACCGGGCCCCAGCATTTT. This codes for CASSIWTGPQHF.

CDR3 nucleotides: TGTGCCAGCAGTACCACAGGGTCCTTGAAGCCCCAGCATTTT. Its translation is CASSTTGSLKPQHF. The V gene is TRBV2, the J gene TRBJ1-5; possible D gene TRBD1, 6 bases. CDR1 SNHLY and CDR2 FYNNEI come from the germline V gene. The CDR3 sequence is 14 residues long. Trimming removed 5 bases at V and 8 bases at J, with 16 bases between.

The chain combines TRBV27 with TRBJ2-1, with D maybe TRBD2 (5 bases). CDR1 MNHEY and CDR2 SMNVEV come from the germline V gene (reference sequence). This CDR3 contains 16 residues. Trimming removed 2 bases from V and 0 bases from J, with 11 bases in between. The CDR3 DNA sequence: TGTGCCAGCAGTTTAATAGCGCACAGCTCCTACAATGAGCAGTTCTTC. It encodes CASSLIAHSSYNEQFF.

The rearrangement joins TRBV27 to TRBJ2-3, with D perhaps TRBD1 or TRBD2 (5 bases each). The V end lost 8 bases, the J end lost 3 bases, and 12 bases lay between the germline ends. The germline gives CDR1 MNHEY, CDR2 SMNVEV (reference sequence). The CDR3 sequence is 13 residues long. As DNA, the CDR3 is TGTGCCAGCCGGGCCTGGGGGACAGATACGCAGTATTTT. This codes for CASRAWGTDTQYF.

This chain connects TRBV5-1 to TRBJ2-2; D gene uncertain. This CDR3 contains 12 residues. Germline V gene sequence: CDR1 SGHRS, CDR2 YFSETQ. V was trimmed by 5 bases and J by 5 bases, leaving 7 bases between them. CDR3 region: CASRSETGELFF. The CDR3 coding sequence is TGCGCCAGCAGGTCGGAAACCGGGGAGCTGTTTTTT.

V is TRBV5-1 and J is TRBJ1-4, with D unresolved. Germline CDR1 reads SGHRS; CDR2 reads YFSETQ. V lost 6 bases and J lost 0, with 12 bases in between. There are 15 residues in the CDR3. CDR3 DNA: TGCGCCAGCAAATCGGACGTTGCAACTAATGAAAAACTGTTTTTT. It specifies CASKSDVATNEKLFF.

CDR3 coding DNA: TGCGCCAGCAGCCAAGACGTAGAAGTTGGAGTTGACAATGAGCAGTTCTTC. Amino acid sequence: CASSQDVEVGVDNEQFF. The chain is built from TRBV4-1 and TRBJ2-1; D is ambiguous. Germline assignment: CDR1 MGHRA and CDR2 YSYEKL. The V end lost 0 bases, the J end lost 5 bases, and 17 bases lay between the germline ends. This CDR3 region has 17 residues.

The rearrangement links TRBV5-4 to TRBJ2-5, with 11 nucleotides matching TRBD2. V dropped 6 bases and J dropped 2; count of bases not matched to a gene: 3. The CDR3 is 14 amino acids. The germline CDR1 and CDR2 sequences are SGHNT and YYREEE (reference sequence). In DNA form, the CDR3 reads TGTGCCAGCAAAGGGACTAGCGGACAAGAGACCCAGTACTTC. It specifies CASKGTSGQETQYF.

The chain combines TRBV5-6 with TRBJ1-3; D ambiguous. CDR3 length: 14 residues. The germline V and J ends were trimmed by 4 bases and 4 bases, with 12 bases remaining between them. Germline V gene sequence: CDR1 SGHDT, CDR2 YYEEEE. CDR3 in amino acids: CASSPARSGNTIYF. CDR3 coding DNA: TGTGCCAGCAGCCCAGCCAGGTCCGGAAACACCATATATTTT.

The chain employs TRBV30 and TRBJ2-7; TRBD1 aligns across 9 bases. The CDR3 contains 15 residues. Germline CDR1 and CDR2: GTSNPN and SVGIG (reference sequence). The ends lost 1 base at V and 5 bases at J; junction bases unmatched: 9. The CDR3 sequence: CAWSDTGTGSDEQYF. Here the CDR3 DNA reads TGTGCCTGGAGTGATACCGGGACAGGGTCAGACGAGCAGTACTTC.

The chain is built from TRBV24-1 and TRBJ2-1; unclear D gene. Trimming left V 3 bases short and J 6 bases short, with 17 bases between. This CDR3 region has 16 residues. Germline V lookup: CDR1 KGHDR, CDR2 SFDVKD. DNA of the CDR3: TGTGCCACCAGTGATGCCGGGCCCCGAGCCCCCAATGAGCAGTTCTTC. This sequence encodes CATSDAGPRAPNEQFF.

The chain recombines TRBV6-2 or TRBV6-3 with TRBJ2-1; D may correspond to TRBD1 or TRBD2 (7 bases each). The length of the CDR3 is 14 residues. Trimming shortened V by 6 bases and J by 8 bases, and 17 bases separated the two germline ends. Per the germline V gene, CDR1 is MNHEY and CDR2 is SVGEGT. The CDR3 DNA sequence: TGTGCCAGCAGCCGGAGCAGGGGGGGCGATGAGCAGTTCTTC. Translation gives CASSRSRGGDEQFF.

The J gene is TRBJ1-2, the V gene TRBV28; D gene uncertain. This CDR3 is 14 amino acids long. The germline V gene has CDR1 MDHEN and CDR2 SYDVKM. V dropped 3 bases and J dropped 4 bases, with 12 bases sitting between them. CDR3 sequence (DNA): TGTGCCAGCAGTTTCGAGGGAGGCGGCTATGGCTACACCTTC. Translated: CASSFEGGGYGYTF.

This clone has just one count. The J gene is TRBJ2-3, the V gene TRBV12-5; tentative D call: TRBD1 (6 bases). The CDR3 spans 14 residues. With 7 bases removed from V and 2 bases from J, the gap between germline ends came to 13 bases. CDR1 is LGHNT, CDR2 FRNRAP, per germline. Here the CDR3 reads CASAKGGPTDTQYF. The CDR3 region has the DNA TGTGCTAGTGCCAAAGGGGGACCCACAGATACGCAGTATTTT.